Sequencing of this T cell receptor (beta chain) was carried out in a study of T cells in Graves' hyperthyroidism and ophthalmopathy. V was cut by 6 bases and J by 2 bases, with 18 bases left in between. CDR1 MNHEY and CDR2 SVGEGT come from the germline V gene. CDR3 length: 16 residues. Amplification yielded TCR beta CDR3 regions, with RNA transcripts as the source. First-round RT-PCR targeting the TCR CDR3 was performed with the HTBI primer set. Each CDR3 protein gets one entry after TCRdb re-called the multiplex PCR reads with MiXCR. Altogether around 300,000 distinct CDR3 sequences are present, about 15% being singletons, with the ten largest covering approximately 23%.

J is TRBJ2-3 and V is TRBV6-2 or TRBV6-3; D gene ambiguous. Source material: blood. The source is a woman aged 25 to 39 with Graves' hyperthyroidism. DNA for the CDR3: TGTGCCAGCAGGGCCCACGGGTCTCCCCCCACAGATACGCAGTATTTT. Its protein is CASRAHGSPPTDTQYF.